This T cell receptor (beta chain) was recorded in a study of T cell responses to AZD1222 COVID-19 vaccine. Study at large: Second-dose timings of about 4 or about 12 weeks were pooled.

Germline V lookup: CDR1 LNHDA, CDR2 SQIVND (reference sequence). There are 14 residues in the CDR3. V gave up 6 bases and J gave up 5 bases; unmatched junction bases: 2. Profiled with immunoSEQ multiplex PCR; TCRdb holds only in-frame clones, not every one. The profile shows about 120,000 clones, about 80% of them singletons. The sequencing here drew on peripheral blood, taken on day 0 of AZD1222 vaccination. V and J are TRBV19 and TRBJ2-6; TRBD1 matches 9 bases. The sequence came from an adult in good health. Here the CDR3 DNA reads TGTGCCAGTAGCCACAGGGGGCGGGCCAACGTCCTGACTTTC. Protein: CASSHRGRANVLTF.